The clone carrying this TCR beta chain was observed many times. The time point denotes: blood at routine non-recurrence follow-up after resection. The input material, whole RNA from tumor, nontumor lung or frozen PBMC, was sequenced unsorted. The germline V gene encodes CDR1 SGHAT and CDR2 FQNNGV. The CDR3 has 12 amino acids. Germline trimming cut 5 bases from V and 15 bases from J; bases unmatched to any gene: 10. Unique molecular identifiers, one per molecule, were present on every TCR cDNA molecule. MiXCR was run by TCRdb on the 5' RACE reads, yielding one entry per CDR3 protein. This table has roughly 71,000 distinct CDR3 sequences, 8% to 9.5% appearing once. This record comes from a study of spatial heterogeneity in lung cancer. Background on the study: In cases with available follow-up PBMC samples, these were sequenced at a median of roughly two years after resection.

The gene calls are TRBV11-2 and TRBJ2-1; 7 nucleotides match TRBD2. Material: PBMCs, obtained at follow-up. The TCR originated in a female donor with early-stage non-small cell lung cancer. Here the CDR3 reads CASSLGLVWRFF. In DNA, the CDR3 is TGTGCCAGCAGCCTAGGACTAGTTTGGCGGTTCTTC.